One and the same sample provided the 19 T cell receptor beta chains below, sequenced in a study of CD8+CD57+ T cells in acquired aplastic anemia. The template for TCR beta VDJ and CDR3 sequence profiling was genomic DNA. TCRdb passed the reads through MiXCR, listing each CDR3 protein once. Of about 270,000 distinct CDR3 sequences in the sample, approximately 57% were seen once. The specimen sequenced was sorted CD4+, CD8+, or CD8+CD57+ T cells (not recorded which) from PBMCs. The receptors were sampled from a human donor with severe aplastic anemia or a healthy control (not recorded which).

V usage is TRBV24-1 and J usage is TRBJ2-1; 9 positions match TRBD2. V was pared by 9 bases and J by 5 bases, with 7 bases of the junction left unmatched. There are 14 residues in the CDR3. From germline, CDR1 is KGHDR and CDR2 SFDVKD. As DNA, the CDR3 is TGTGCCACCTCATCTAGCGGGGTAAACAATGAGCAGTTCTTC. Its protein is CATSSSGVNNEQFF.

This clonotype has more than one count but fewer than ten. The rearrangement joins TRBV24-1 to TRBJ2-3; 7 bases are shared with TRBD1. The CDR3 sequence is 13 residues long. Germline-derived CDR1 and CDR2 are KGHDR and SFDVKD. V shed 3 bases, J shed 13 bases, and the junction held 9 bases outside the gene matches. CDR3 protein: CATSDGPGGSEYF. CDR3 coding DNA: TGTGCCACCAGTGATGGCCCAGGGGGATCTGAGTATTTT.

This clonotype was detected once. V is TRBV7-9 and J is TRBJ2-5; TRBD2 might be the D (6 bases). Germline-derived CDR1 and CDR2 are SEHNR and FQNEAQ (reference sequence). This CDR3 has 14 residues. V lost 6 bases and J lost 3, with 14 bases in between. CDR3 nucleotides: TGTGCCAGCAGTATCTCCTGGGGGGAAGAGACCCAGTACTTC. This sequence encodes CASSISWGEETQYF. Full variable domain (rest looked up from reference TRBV7-9 and TRBJ2-5): DTGVSQNPRHKITKRGQNVTFRCDPISEHNRLYWYRQTLGQGPEFLTYFQNEAQLEKSRLLSDRFSAERPKGSFSTLEIQRTEQGDSAMYLCASSISWGEETQYFGPGTRLLVL.

The chain joins TRBV7-2 to TRBJ2-1; TRBD2 matches at 8 bases. This CDR3 is 15 amino acids long. CDR1 SGHTA and CDR2 FQGNSA come from the germline V gene. V lost 8 bases and J lost 0; bases outside the gene matches: 6. CDR3 protein: CASLKRGTSYNEQFF. The CDR3 nucleotides are TGTGCCAGCCTGAAGCGGGGGACCTCCTACAATGAGCAGTTCTTC.

V usage is TRBV20-1 and J usage is TRBJ2-7, with 7 bases aligning to TRBD2. CDR1 DFQATT and CDR2 SNEGSKA come from the germline V gene (reference sequence). The CDR3 runs to 13 residues. V dropped 5 bases and J dropped 4; count of bases not matched to a gene: 8. In DNA, the CDR3 is TGCAGTGCTCCTCGGACTAGTAGTTACGAGCAGTACTTC. The encoded protein is CSAPRTSSYEQYF.

The chain joins TRBV19 to TRBJ2-7; either TRBD1 or TRBD2 may supply D (6 bases each). The CDR3 runs 12 residues. Germline V gene lookup returns CDR1 LNHDA and CDR2 SQIVND (reference sequence). Between the trimmed V and J ends, which lost 9 bases and 7 bases, there was a span of 16 bases. The CDR3 spells CASRDTGGEQYF. The CDR3 nucleotides are TGTGCCAGCAGGGACACCGGGGGAGAGCAGTACTTC.

This clonotype occurred many times. The chain's CDR3 is CASASPGLGIEQFF. CDR3 nucleotides: TGTGCCAGCGCAAGCCCCGGGCTTGGAATTGAGCAGTTCTTC. The chain combines TRBV12-3 or TRBV12-4 with TRBJ2-1, with D hard to call. V gave up 8 bases and J gave up 9 bases, with 20 bases separating them. The CDR3 runs 14 residues.

The CDR3, as DNA: TGTGCCAGCAGCTTAGATCCAGGGGCGCAAGAGACCCAGTACTTC. The encoded protein is CASSLDPGAQETQYF. The chain has TRBV7-7 and TRBJ2-5; weak D call: TRBD1 (6 bases). V was shortened by 1 base and J by 2 bases, with 11 bases between the two germline ends. The germline V gene has CDR1 SSHAT and CDR2 FNYEAQ (reference sequence). The CDR3 runs 15 residues.

To note about this clonotype: One end of the junction varies from germline; a read error may be responsible. The V call is TRBV2, the J call TRBJ1-6, with unresolved D. CDR3 length: 14 residues. Germline V gives CDR1 SNHLY, CDR2 FYNNEI. The CDR3 DNA reads as TGTGCCGGCAGTGTAAGTGAGCTGACTTCACCCCTCCACTTT. Its protein is CAGSVSELTSPLHF.

This clonotype has a handful of counts. The chain uses TRBV29-1 and TRBJ2-2, with TRBD1 matching over 7 bases. CDR1 and CDR2 (germline): SQVTM, ANQGSEA. The CDR3 loop spans 13 amino acids. J was trimmed by 7 bases and V by 4 bases; bases with no gene match: 6. The CDR3 region has the DNA TGCAGCGTTGTACAGGGGTCGATCGGGGAGCTGTTTTTT. Encoded protein: CSVVQGSIGELFF.

The chain is built from TRBV4-2 and TRBJ2-5, with 10 bases lining up with TRBD2. Germline lookup yields CDR1 LGHNA and CDR2 YNFKEQ. The V segment lost 5 bases and the J segment 5 bases; nucleotides outside the gene matches: 8. This CDR3 has 15 residues. The CDR3 DNA reads as TGTGCCAGCAGCTGGCTAGCGGGGGTGTGGGAGACCCAGTACTTC. Residues: CASSWLAGVWETQYF.

Many counts were recorded for this clonotype. The V gene is TRBV7-2, the J gene TRBJ1-2; maybe TRBD1 (6 bases). The germline gives CDR1 SGHTA, CDR2 FQGNSA. The CDR3 extends over 15 amino acids. The germline V and J ends were trimmed by 3 bases and 5 bases, with 16 bases remaining between them. As DNA, the CDR3 is TGTGCCAGCAGCTTCTGGGCAGGGGCTGGTTATGGCTACACCTTC. Amino acids: CASSFWAGAGYGYTF.

This clonotype occurred once. V usage is TRBV7-8 and J usage is TRBJ2-7; D uncertain. V shed 5 bases and J shed 4 bases, with 12 bases lying between them. The CDR3 consists of 13 residues. Germline CDR1 and CDR2: SGHVS and FQNEAQ. The CDR3 coding sequence is TGTGCCAGCAGCCTATCATACAGTTACGAGCAGTACTTC. As protein: CASSLSYSYEQYF.

This clonotype was observed many times. This chain connects TRBV2 to TRBJ1-3; 12 positions match TRBD1. Per germline, CDR1 SNHLY and CDR2 FYNNEI. The junction had 8 bases not matched to a gene; V was cut back by 8 bases and J by 0 bases. The CDR3 contains 17 residues. The CDR3 DNA follows: TGTGCCAGCGTCGAAGGGACAGGGGGCTACTCTGGAAACACCATATATTTT. Encoded protein: CASVEGTGGYSGNTIYF.

The rearrangement joins TRBV25-1 to TRBJ1-2; D unclear. CDR1 is MGHDK and CDR2 is SYGVNS in the germline V gene. The CDR3 is made up of 11 amino acids. V was cut by 6 bases and J by 10 bases, with 12 bases left in between. CDR3 DNA: TGTGCCAGCAGGACGGCTGAGGTCTACACCTTC. This codes for CASRTAEVYTF.

About this clonotype itself: A clone one base away is much larger, so this may be a read error. CDR3 in amino acids: CASSSPSTESGEKLFF. The CDR3 DNA reads TGTGCCAGCAGCTCCCCCTCGACAGAGTCGGGGGAAAAACTGTTTTTT. J is TRBJ1-4 and V is TRBV6-6, with a possible D match to TRBD1 (5 bases). Trimming left V 6 bases short and J 8 bases short, with 22 bases between. This CDR3 comprises 16 residues. Germline values: CDR1 MNHNY, CDR2 SVGAGI (reference sequence).

A few counts support this clonotype. The chain has TRBV14 and TRBJ1-6, with no clear D. Germline V gene sequence: CDR1 SGHDN, CDR2 FVKESK. Deletions cut 2 bases from V and 6 bases from J, with 8 bases between. This CDR3 has 14 amino acids. This CDR3 is CASSQSGGNSPLHF. DNA for the CDR3: TGTGCCAGCAGCCAATCTGGCGGTAATTCACCCCTCCACTTT.

This clonotype was recorded many times. This rearrangement joins TRBV5-1 to TRBJ1-1; D might be TRBD1 (5 bases). Germline assignment: CDR1 SGHRS and CDR2 YFSETQ. V was cut by 2 bases and J by 5 bases, with 22 bases left in between. The CDR3 runs 17 residues. The CDR3 protein is CASSLRWQPGPGTEAFF. Here the CDR3 DNA reads TGCGCCAGCAGCTTACGGTGGCAGCCGGGGCCGGGAACTGAAGCTTTCTTT.

V gene TRBV7-8 combines with J gene TRBJ2-5; 7 positions agree with TRBD2. This CDR3 has 15 amino acids. With V trimmed by 2 bases and J by 2 bases, 5 bases remained unmatched. Germline CDR1 SGHVS, CDR2 FQNEAQ. The CDR3 DNA follows: TGTGCCAGCAGCTTATCCCGGACTAGTCAAGAGACCCAGTACTTC. Protein product: CASSLSRTSQETQYF.